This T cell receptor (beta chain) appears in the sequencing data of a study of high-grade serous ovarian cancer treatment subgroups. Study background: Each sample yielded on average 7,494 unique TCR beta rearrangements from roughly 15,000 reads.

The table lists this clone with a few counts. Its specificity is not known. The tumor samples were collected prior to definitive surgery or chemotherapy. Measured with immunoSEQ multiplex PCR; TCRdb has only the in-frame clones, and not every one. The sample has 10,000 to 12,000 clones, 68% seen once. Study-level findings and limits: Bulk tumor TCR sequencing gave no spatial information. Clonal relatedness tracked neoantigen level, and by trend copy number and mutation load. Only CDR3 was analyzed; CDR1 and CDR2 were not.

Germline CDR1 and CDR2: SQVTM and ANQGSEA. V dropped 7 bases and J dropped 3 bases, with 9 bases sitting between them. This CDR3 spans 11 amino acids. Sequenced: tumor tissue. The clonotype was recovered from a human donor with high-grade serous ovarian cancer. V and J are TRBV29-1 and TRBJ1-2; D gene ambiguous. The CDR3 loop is CSETEDYGYTF. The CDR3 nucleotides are TGCAGCGAAACAGAGGACTATGGCTACACCTTC.